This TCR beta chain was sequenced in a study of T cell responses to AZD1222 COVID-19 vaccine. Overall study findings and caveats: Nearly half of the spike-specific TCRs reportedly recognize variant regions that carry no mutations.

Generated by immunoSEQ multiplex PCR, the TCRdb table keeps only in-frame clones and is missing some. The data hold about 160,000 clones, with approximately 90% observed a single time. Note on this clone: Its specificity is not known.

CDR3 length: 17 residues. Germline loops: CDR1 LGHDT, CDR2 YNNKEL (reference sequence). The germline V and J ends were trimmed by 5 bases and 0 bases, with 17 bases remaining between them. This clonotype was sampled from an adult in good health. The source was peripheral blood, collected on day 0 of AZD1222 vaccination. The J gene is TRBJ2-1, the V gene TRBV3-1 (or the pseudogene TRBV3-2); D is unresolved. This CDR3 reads CASSGSRAPSSYNEQFF. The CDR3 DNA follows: TGTGCCAGCAGCGGTTCTAGGGCACCCAGCTCCTACAATGAGCAGTTCTTC.